The rows below give T cell receptor beta chains drawn from one sample of a study of blood T cell repertoires in COVID-19. Assay used: immunoSEQ multiplex PCR; TCRdb lists only in-frame clones, some missing. Of some 260,000 clones in the sample, about 87% were seen once. The sample consisted of peripheral blood. The receptor source for this set is a woman aged 30 to 39 with COVID-19, enrolled during active disease. Both conserved end residues are part of each CDR3. A D gene is named only where the DNA matches it firmly. Not all rows give a size; the values are once, few, many and, for expanded clones, a class.

TRBV5-1	TRBD1	TRBJ1-3	few	TGCGCCAGCAGCTTGTATGGACAGGGTGGAAACACCATATATTTT	CASSLYGQGGNTIYF
TRBV4-1	-	TRBJ2-2	-	TGCGCCAGCAGCCAAGGAACAGGGATGGCGAACACCGGGGAGCTGTTTTTT	CASSQGTGMANTGELFF
TRBV7-2	-	TRBJ1-2	-	TGTGCCAGCAGCTTAGGAGTACAGGGAAGTTACACCTTC	CASSLGVQGSYTF
TRBV6-7	TRBD1	TRBJ1-4	-	TGTGCCAGCAGTGGACGGGACAGTGCAACTAATGAAAAACTGTTTTTT	CASSGRDSATNEKLFF
TRBV3-1/TRBV3-2	-	TRBJ2-3	-	TGTGCCAGCAGCTCGGCCAGGGTAGGCGGAGATACGCAGTATTTT	CASSSARVGGDTQYF
TRBV5-6	TRBD2	TRBJ2-2	-	TGTGCCAGCAGCTCGCTAAAGGGGACTAGCGGGAACACCGGGGAGCTGTTTTTT	CASSSLKGTSGNTGELFF
TRBV6-5	-	TRBJ1-1	-	TGTGCCAATGGGGAGTGGGGACAGAACACTGAAGCTTTCTTT	CANGEWGQNTEAFF
TRBV3-1/TRBV3-2	TRBD1	TRBJ1-2	-	TGTGCCAGCAGCCTCTCAGACAGGGGGAGCCGCTATGGCTACACCTTC	CASSLSDRGSRYGYTF
TRBV5-4	-	TRBJ2-2	-	TGTGCCAGCAGCTTTCAGGGGAACACCGGGGAGCTGTTTTTT	CASSFQGNTGELFF
TRBV12-5	TRBD2	TRBJ2-3	-	TGTGCTAGTGGTTCCCCGGGACTAGCGGGAGTGGGTACGCAGTATTTT	CASGSPGLAGVGTQYF
TRBV29-1	-	TRBJ1-1	-	TGCAGCGCCTGTTTTTCGGGGAACACTGAAGCTTTCTTT	CSACFSGNTEAFF
TRBV28	-	TRBJ1-5	-	TGTGCCAGCAGGGCTGGGGGCAGTCAGCCCCAGCATTTT	CASRAGGSQPQHF
TRBV23-1	TRBD1	TRBJ1-2	-	TGCGCCAGCAGTCAGGGACAGGGCTGGATCTTCAACTATGGCTACACCTTC	CASSQGQGWIFNYGYTF
TRBV24-1	TRBD1	TRBJ2-3	-	TGTGCCACCAGTGATTCCTACCCCGGGGGACAGGGCAGGGATACGCAGTATTTT	CATSDSYPGGQGRDTQYF